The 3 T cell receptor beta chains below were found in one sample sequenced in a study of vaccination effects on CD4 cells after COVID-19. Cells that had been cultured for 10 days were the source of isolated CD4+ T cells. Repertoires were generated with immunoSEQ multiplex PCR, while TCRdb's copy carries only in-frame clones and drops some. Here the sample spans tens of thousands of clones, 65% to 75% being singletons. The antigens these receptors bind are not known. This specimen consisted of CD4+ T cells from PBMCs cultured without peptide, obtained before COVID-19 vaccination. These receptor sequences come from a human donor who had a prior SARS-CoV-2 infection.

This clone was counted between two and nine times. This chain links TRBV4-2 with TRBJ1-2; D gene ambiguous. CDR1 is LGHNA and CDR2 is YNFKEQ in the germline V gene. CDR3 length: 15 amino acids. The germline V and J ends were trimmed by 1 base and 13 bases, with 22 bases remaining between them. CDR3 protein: CASSQVTPDTTPCTF. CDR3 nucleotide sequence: TGTGCCAGCAGCCAAGTGACCCCTGACACCACGCCTTGCACCTTC.

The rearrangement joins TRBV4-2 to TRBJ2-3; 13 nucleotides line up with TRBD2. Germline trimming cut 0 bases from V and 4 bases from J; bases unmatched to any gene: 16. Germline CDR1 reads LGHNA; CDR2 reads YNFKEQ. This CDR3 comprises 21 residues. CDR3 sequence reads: CASSQEGGLPRTSGGADTQYF. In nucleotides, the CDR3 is TGTGCCAGCAGCCAAGAAGGAGGTCTTCCCCGAACTAGCGGGGGGGCAGATACGCAGTATTTT.

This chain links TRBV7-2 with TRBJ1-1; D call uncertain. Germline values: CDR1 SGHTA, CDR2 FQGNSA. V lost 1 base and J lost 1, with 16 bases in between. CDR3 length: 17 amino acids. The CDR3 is CASSLVQSGGKNTEAFF. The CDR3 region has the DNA TGTGCCAGCAGCTTAGTTCAGTCGGGCGGGAAGAACACTGAAGCTTTCTTT. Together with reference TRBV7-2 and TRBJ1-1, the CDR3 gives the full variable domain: GAGVSQSPSNKVTEKGKDVELRCDPISGHTALYWYRQSLGQGLEFLIYFQGNSAPDKSGLPSDRFSAERTGGSVSTLTIQRTQQEDSAVYLCASSLVQSGGKNTEAFFGQGTRLTVV.